This T cell receptor (beta chain) was captured in a study of T cell responses to AZD1222 COVID-19 vaccine. Study-level results: Only a handful of AZD1222 recipients, about six in all, had baseline seropositivity. Every sample of the repertoires postdated the peak T cell response. Across the whole spike, CD4 TCRs peaked at regions 160-218 and 743-854. Reports say nearly half of spike-specific TCRs go after unmutated variant regions.

The CDR3 has 16 amino acids. V lost 0 bases and J lost 0; bases outside the gene matches: 5. CDR1 is SGHRS and CDR2 is YFSETQ in the germline V gene. As concerns this clone: Its antigen remains unidentified.

Profiling relied on immunoSEQ multiplex PCR, and the TCRdb table lists in-frame clones only, not all of them. This sample has 130,000 to 150,000 clones; approximately 89% occur once, and the top ten carry 4% to 6%. This chain joins TRBV5-1 and TRBJ2-7; TRBD1 matches 8 bases. The sequence was collected from an adult in good health. The specimen comprised peripheral blood, sampled on day 0 of AZD1222 vaccination. The CDR3 region is CASSLVGQGASYEQYF. Here the CDR3 DNA reads TGCGCCAGCAGCTTGGTAGGGCAGGGGGCCTCCTACGAGCAGTACTTC.